The present T cell receptor (beta chain) was sequenced within a study of identical twins. One entry per CDR3 protein results from TCRdb running MiXCR on the 5' RACE reads. The sample records 540,000 or so distinct CDR3 sequences, about 22% being singletons. The CDR3 spans 12 residues. Per germline, CDR1 LGHNT and CDR2 FRNRAP. V was pared by 6 bases and J by 6 bases, with 8 bases between. This same sample was also taken into another study, of yellow fever vaccine responses in identical twins.

The receptor comes from a woman under 30 in good health. The specimen sequenced was CD4+ T cells sorted from blood. This sequence joins TRBV12-5 and TRBJ2-2; no clear D gene. CDR3 nucleotide sequence: TGTGCTAGTGGCCCAGAAGCCGGGGAGCTGTTTTTT. This sequence encodes CASGPEAGELFF.